This T cell receptor (beta chain) comes out of a study of T cell responses to AZD1222 COVID-19 vaccine. Per germline, CDR1 SGHAT and CDR2 FQNNGV. J gave up 4 bases and V 6 bases, and 9 bases lay outside the gene matches. CDR3 length equals 15 residues. Method: immunoSEQ multiplex PCR; TCRdb's copy keeps in-frame clones and lacks some. The sample comprises about 130,000 clones, around 92% of which are singletons, and about 1.6% rests with the top ten. This clone has just one count. V is TRBV11-2 and J is TRBJ2-5, with 9 bases matching TRBD2. The input for sequencing was peripheral blood, taken on day 0 of AZD1222 vaccination. The TCR originated in an adult in good health. CDR3 sequence reads: CASREAGGLPETQYF. CDR3 in DNA: TGTGCCAGCAGAGAAGCGGGAGGCCTCCCAGAGACCCAGTACTTC.